This T cell receptor beta chain was found in a study of spatial heterogeneity in lung cancer. Whole-study context: Beta-chain sequences were consistently detected more often than alpha-chain sequences. Raw-read counts averaged over ten per unique TCR and UMI combination. Overall study findings and caveats: Ubiquitous, expanded tumor-derived TCRs were more frequently observed in blood at resection than at follow-up.

The CDR3 loop spans 14 amino acids. The V gene lost 6 bases and the J gene lost 0 bases, with 12 bases spanning the gap. The germline CDR1 and CDR2 sequences are MNHEY and SMNVEV (reference sequence). Time point defined: sample taken at primary tumor resection. The study tagged each TCR cDNA molecule with a unique molecular identifier. Each CDR3 protein gets one entry after TCRdb re-called the 5' RACE reads with MiXCR. Of under 50,000 distinct CDR3 sequences listed, 5% to 6.5% are singletons. This clonotype was seen at least ten times. Its specificity is unknown. The sequence was collected from a female donor with early-stage non-small cell lung cancer. The chain joins TRBV27 to TRBJ2-7; D unclear. The sequenced sample was PBMCs, obtained at surgery. As DNA, the CDR3 is TGTGCCAGCAGATATCTACCCATCTCCTACGAGCAGTACTTC. It specifies CASRYLPISYEQYF.